The present entry profiles one T cell receptor beta chain with its context. Its antigen is not identified. CDR3 size: 14 residues. CDR1 and CDR2 from the germline V gene are SGHRS and YFSETQ. Trimming took 0 bases from V and 5 from J, leaving 8 bases between them. Assay: immunoSEQ multiplex PCR; the TCRdb copy retains only in-frame clones and omits some. The table includes 440,000 or so clones, roughly 87% detected once. The data were taken from a study of Ad26.COV2.S vaccination and SARS-CoV-2 variants. Documented treatment: some 20 received Ad26.COV2.S at low or high dose, single or two shots; several received placebo; per-sample allocation not given. Samples came from day 63 after the first vaccine or placebo injection. Regarding the study as a whole: Spike-specific CD8+ and CD4+ T cell responses reportedly showed substantial breadth after vaccination. Vaccine recipients and placebo recipients showed similar non-spike TCR breadth.

The chain carries TRBV5-1 and TRBJ2-2; D remains unclear. The receptor comes from a person aged 18-65 years who received the Ad26.COV2.S COVID-19 vaccine or a placebo. Here the sequenced sample was peripheral blood, taken in a trial of Ad26.COV2.S vaccine versus placebo. CDR3 amino acids: CASSLAVGTGELFF. In nucleotides, the CDR3 is TGCGCCAGCAGCTTGGCCGTCGGGACCGGGGAGCTGTTTTTT. Filled out from reference TRBV5-1 and TRBJ2-2, the complete variable domain reads KAGVTQTPRYLIKTRGQQVTLSCSPISGHRSVSWYQQTPGQGLQFLFEYFSETQRNKGNFPGRFSGRQFSNSRSEMNVSTLELGDSALYLCASSLAVGTGELFFGEGSRLTVL.